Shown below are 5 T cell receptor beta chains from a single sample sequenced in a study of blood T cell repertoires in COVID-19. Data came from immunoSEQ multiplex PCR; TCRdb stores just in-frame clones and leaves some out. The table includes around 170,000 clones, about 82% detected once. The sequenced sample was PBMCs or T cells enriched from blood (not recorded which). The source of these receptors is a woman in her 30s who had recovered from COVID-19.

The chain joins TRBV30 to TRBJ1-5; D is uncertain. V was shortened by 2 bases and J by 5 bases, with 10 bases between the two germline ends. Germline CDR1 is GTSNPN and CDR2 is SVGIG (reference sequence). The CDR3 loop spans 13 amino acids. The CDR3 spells CAWSNGQDQPQHF. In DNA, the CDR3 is TGTGCCTGGAGTAATGGCCAGGATCAGCCCCAGCATTTT.

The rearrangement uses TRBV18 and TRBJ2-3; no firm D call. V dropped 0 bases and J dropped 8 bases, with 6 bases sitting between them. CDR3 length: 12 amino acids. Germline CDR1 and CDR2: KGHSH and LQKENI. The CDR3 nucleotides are TGTGCCAGCTCACCACCCCATCCTACGCAGTATTTT. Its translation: CASSPPHPTQYF.

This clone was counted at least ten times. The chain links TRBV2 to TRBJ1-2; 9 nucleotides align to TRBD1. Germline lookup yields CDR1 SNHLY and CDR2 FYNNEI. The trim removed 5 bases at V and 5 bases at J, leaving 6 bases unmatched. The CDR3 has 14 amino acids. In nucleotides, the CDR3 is TGTGCCAGCAGTCAACAGGGGGCAAGGTATGGCTACACCTTC. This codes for CASSQQGARYGYTF.

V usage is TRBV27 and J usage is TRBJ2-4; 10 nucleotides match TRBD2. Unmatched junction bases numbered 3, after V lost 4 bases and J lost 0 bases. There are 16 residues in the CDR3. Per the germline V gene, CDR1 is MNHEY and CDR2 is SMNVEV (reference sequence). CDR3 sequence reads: CASSSAGGLAKNIQYF. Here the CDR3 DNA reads TGTGCCAGCAGTTCAGCGGGAGGGCTAGCCAAAAACATTCAGTACTTC.

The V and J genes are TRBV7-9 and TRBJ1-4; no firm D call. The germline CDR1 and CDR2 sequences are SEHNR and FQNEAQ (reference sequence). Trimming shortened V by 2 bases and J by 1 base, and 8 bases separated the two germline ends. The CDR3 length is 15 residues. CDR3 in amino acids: CASSLLAGTNEKLFF. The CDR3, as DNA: TGTGCCAGCAGCTTATTGGCAGGAACTAATGAAAAACTGTTTTTT.